This is a list of T cell receptor beta chains from one sample in a study of T cells after somatic rescue of genetic block. Repertoires were generated with immunoSEQ multiplex PCR, while TCRdb's copy carries only in-frame clones and drops some. The repertoire holds some 90,000 clones, with 80% to 90% as singletons. The sequenced material came from peripheral blood mononuclear cells (PBMCs). The receptors originated from a woman in her late teens or twenties. CDR3s include the opening cysteine and the closing phenylalanine or tryptophan. Each record gives: J gene, CDR3 length, V gene, D gene, clone size, CDR3 DNA, CDR3 protein. A D gene is named only where the DNA matches it firmly. Clone size is stated in some rows and not others, as once, few, many or a class when expanded.

TRBJ2-7,15,TRBV27,TRBD2,.,TGTGCCAGCAGTTTTCGGGGGGGAGCTCTCGACGAGCAGTACTTC,CASSFRGGALDEQYF
TRBJ2-7,15,TRBV7-8,.,once,TGTGCCAGCAGCTTAGTGGTGTGGGACGGAGGCGAGCAGTACTTC,CASSLVVWDGGEQYF
TRBJ2-1,15,TRBV27,TRBD2,.,TGTGCCAGCAGTCCCGGGACTAGCGGGAGAAATGAGCAGTTCTTC,CASSPGTSGRNEQFF
TRBJ1-5,13,TRBV7-9,.,.,TGTGCCATCGGGGGATTCGGCAATCAGCCCCAGCATTTT,CAIGGFGNQPQHF
TRBJ1-1,15,TRBV28,.,.,TGTGCCAGCAGTCTCCCCACTCTGACGAACACTGAAGCTTTCTTT,CASSLPTLTNTEAFF
TRBJ2-2,19,TRBV10-3,TRBD2,.,TGTGCCATCAGTGGGGACCTTGGACTAGCGGGAGGAAGAACCGGGGAGCTGTTTTTT,CAISGDLGLAGGRTGELFF
TRBJ2-7,15,TRBV7-8,.,.,TGTGCCAGCAGCTTAGCACCAAACACCCGAGGGGAGCAGTACTTC,CASSLAPNTRGEQYF
TRBJ2-2,17,TRBV27,TRBD2,.,TGTGCCACCACCCCACTAGCGGGGGTACCGAACACCGGGGAGCTGTTTTTT,CATTPLAGVPNTGELFF
TRBJ2-7,16,TRBV5-4,.,.,TGTGCCAGCAGCTTGACTTTGGGCCGATCATCCTACGAGCAGTACTTC,CASSLTLGRSSYEQYF
TRBJ2-2,17,TRBV2,TRBD2,.,TGTGCCAGCAGTGAAAGGCGGCTAGCGGGAGGGACCGGGGAGCTGTTTTTT,CASSERRLAGGTGELFF
TRBJ2-7,13,TRBV29-1,.,.,TGCAGCGCCGAGCAGGGGCCACCCTACGAGCAGTACTTC,CSAEQGPPYEQYF
TRBJ2-1,17,TRBV27,TRBD1,.,TGTGCCGCTTCCCCAAGGGGACAGGGGGCAATCTGGAATGAGCAGTTCTTC,CAASPRGQGAIWNEQFF
TRBJ2-3,15,TRBV5-1,.,.,TGCGCCAGCGGGCTAGGAGGGGTCAGCACAGATACGCAGTATTTT,CASGLGGVSTDTQYF
TRBJ1-2,16,TRBV5-1,.,.,TGCGCCAGCAGCCCAGGGTTTCCACCACGAAACTATGGCTACACCTTC,CASSPGFPPRNYGYTF
TRBJ2-3,16,TRBV11-1,TRBD2,.,TGTGCCAGCAGCAATCCTAGCGGGAGGGCCGTCGGTACGCAGTATTTT,CASSNPSGRAVGTQYF
TRBJ1-5,16,TRBV21-1,.,.,TGTGCCAGCAGCAAAGGAGGGGGACAGGCCAATCAGCCCCAGCATTTT,CASSKGGGQANQPQHF
TRBJ2-1,16,TRBV7-3,.,.,TGTGCCAGCAGCTTGGTCGGCGGGGCCTCCTACAATGAGCAGTTCTTC,CASSLVGGASYNEQFF
TRBJ1-4,14,TRBV5-6,TRBD1,.,TGTGCCAGCAGCCCACGGGACAGCCATGAAAAACTGTTTTTT,CASSPRDSHEKLFF
TRBJ1-5,14,TRBV18,.,once,TGTGCCAGCTCCCAAGGCTTGGGAGGGGGGCCCCAGCATTTT,CASSQGLGGGPQHF
TRBJ2-6,16,TRBV5-6,.,.,TGTGCCAGCAGCTTTACGATAGCCTCTGGGGCCAACGTCCTGACTTTC,CASSFTIASGANVLTF
TRBJ2-3,17,TRBV4-2,.,.,TGTGCCAGCAGCCAAGAACGAGGTGGGATGAGCACAGATACGCAGTATTTT,CASSQERGGMSTDTQYF
TRBJ2-5,13,TRBV21-1,.,once,TGTGCCAGCAGTGTCGGGCTCTGGGAGACCCAGTACTTC,CASSVGLWETQYF
TRBJ1-1,14,TRBV15,.,once,TGTGCCACCAGCAGGGACACGTCGAACACTGAAGCTTTCTTT,CATSRDTSNTEAFF
TRBJ1-1,15,TRBV2,.,.,TGTGCCAGCAGCGCGCTCGGGACCCTGAACACTGAAGCTTTCTTT,CASSALGTLNTEAFF
TRBJ2-2,15,TRBV4-1,.,.,TGCGCCAGCAGCCAAGAAATGATTGGGACCGGGGAGCTGTTTTTT,CASSQEMIGTGELFF
TRBJ2-7,16,TRBV5-6,TRBD2,.,TGTGCCAGCACCCCCCAGGGACTAGCGGGAGACTACGAGCAGTACTTC,CASTPQGLAGDYEQYF
TRBJ1-1,16,TRBV19,.,.,TGTGCCAGTAGTAGCTCATTCGGGGTAATAGGCACTGAAGCTTTCTTT,CASSSSFGVIGTEAFF
TRBJ2-7,17,TRBV6-1,TRBD2,.,TGTGCCAGCAGTGCCCGCCCGGGACTAGCGGGAGGGGGCGAGCAGTACTTC,CASSARPGLAGGGEQYF
TRBJ1-1,12,TRBV19,.,.,TGTGCCAGTGGATCTGGGGGCACTGAAGCTTTCTTT,CASGSGGTEAFF
TRBJ2-1,16,TRBV4-3,TRBD2,.,TGCGCCAGCAGCCGGACCGGGACTAGCGGGAGTGATGAGCAGTTCTTC,CASSRTGTSGSDEQFF
TRBJ2-1,18,TRBV7-6,.,.,TGTGCCAGCAGCTTAGAAGCATCCCCAATTTTATCCTACAATGAGCAGTTCTTC,CASSLEASPILSYNEQFF
TRBJ2-7,12,TRBV7-9,TRBD1,.,TGTGCCAGCAGCTTAGGCCGACAGGGTGGGATGTGG,CASSLGRQGGMW
TRBJ2-1,14,TRBV7-9,.,.,TGTGCCAGCAGCTTAAGAAGCAGTCACAATGAGCAGTTCTTC,CASSLRSSHNEQFF
TRBJ2-7,14,TRBV9,TRBD1,.,TGTGCCAGCAGCGCGGGACAGCTTCTCTACGAGCAGTACTTC,CASSAGQLLYEQYF
TRBJ1-1,10,TRBV11-2,.,.,TGTGCCAGCAGCTCGGGGGGAGCTTTCTTT,CASSSGGAFF
TRBJ2-1,15,TRBV5-3,TRBD2,.,TGTGCCACAACCAAAGAGACTAGCGAGTTCAATGAGCAGTTCTTC,CATTKETSEFNEQFF
TRBJ2-1,14,TRBV9,.,.,TGTGCCAGCAGCGTAAGACAGTTCGACAATGAGCAGTTCTTC,CASSVRQFDNEQFF